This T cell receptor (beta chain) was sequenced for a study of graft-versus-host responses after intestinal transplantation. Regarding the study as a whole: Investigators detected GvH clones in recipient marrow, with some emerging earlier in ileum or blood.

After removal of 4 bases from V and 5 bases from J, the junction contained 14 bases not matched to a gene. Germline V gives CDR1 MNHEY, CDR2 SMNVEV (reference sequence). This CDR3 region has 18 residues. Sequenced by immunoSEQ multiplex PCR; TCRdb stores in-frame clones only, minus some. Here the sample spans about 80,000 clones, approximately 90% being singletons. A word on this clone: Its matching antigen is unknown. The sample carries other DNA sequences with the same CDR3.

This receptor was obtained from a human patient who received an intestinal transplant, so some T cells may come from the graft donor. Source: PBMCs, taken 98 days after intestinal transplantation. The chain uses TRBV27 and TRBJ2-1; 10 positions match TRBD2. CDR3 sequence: CASSSYLKSGRGNNEQFF. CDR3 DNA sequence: TGTGCCAGCAGTTCCTACTTAAAAAGCGGGAGGGGTAACAATGAGCAGTTCTTC.